The sequence of this T cell receptor (beta chain) was determined in a study of T-cell memory formation after mild COVID-19. General observations from the study: Of the contracting clones, CD4+ ones lay mainly in CM and EM, and CD8+ ones in EMRA. Day 15 to 85 contracting clones showed balanced CD4/CD8; later expanders leaned CD4+.

TCRdb called the 5' RACE reads again in MiXCR, with one record for every CDR3 protein. The sample lists about 350,000 distinct CDR3 sequences, 25% to 30% occurring once. CDR1 is LNHDA and CDR2 is SQIVND in the germline V gene (reference sequence). Between the trimmed V and J ends, which lost 6 bases and 4 bases, there was a span of 2 bases. This CDR3 has 10 residues. This clonotype turned up a few times. Its antigen is unknown. Sequenced input: PBMCs or a T cell subset sorted from them (not recorded which). This clonotype was obtained from an adult woman who had mild COVID-19 (a few samples of this study predate the infection). Cell type and time point are not known. The J gene is TRBJ2-3, the V gene TRBV19; unclear D gene. CDR3 protein: CASRSDTQYF. In DNA form, the CDR3 reads TGTGCCAGTAGGTCAGATACGCAGTATTTT.